The 21 T cell receptor beta chains presented below share a single source sample, sequenced in a study of T cells expressing NK-cell markers (TCRdb year 2020). Libraries were built with 5' RACE. This sample was sequenced with an Illumina HiSeq 2000. Reprocessed by TCRdb, the reads give a single entry per CDR3 protein sequence, without DNA. The sample has some 410,000 distinct CDR3 sequences on record. The ten most abundant clones make up 7.3% of the sample. Material: blood T cells: a sorted CD56 or NKG2C T cell subset, CD4+ or CD8+ T cells, or bulk PBMC T cells (not recorded which). The receptor set was obtained from a woman aged 18 to 75 in good health.

J is TRBJ2-1 and V is TRBV4-1; the TRBD1 assignment by TCRdb is unverifiable without DNA. CDR1 is MGHRA and CDR2 is YSYEKL in the germline V gene. The CDR3 runs 13 residues. The CDR3 sequence is CASGYGGNNEQFF.

This chain links TRBV20-1 with TRBJ2-5; TCRdb calls TRBD1, which cannot be checked without DNA. This CDR3 region has 15 residues. CDR1 is DFQATT and CDR2 is SNEGSKA in the germline V gene (reference sequence). CDR3: CSARYMTGGKETQYF.

The chain joins TRBV12-3 or TRBV12-4 to TRBJ1-1; TCRdb names TRBD1, which stays unverified in the absence of DNA. The CDR3 has 13 amino acids. CDR3 sequence: CASRGQSFTEAFF.

This rearrangement joins TRBV28 to TRBJ2-4; TCRdb reports TRBD1, a call that lacks DNA to check it against. The germline V gene encodes CDR1 MDHEN and CDR2 SYDVKM. The CDR3 has 17 residues. Here the CDR3 reads CASSLGRRGVAKNIQYF.

The chain carries TRBV15 and TRBJ1-2. Germline CDR1 reads LNHNV; CDR2 reads YYDKDF (reference sequence). This CDR3 is built from 13 residues. The CDR3 region is CATSPELNYGYTF.

V usage is TRBV12-3 or TRBV12-4 and J usage is TRBJ2-5. The CDR3 runs 12 residues. CDR3 amino acids: CASMPVGETQYF.

This rearrangement joins TRBV7-9 to TRBJ1-1; TCRdb's D call, TRBD1, is unchecked because there is no DNA. The CDR3 is 13 residues long. Germline CDR1 reads SEHNR; CDR2 reads FQNEAQ (reference sequence). The CDR3 here is CASRSTGRTEAFF.

The gene calls are TRBV11-3 and TRBJ2-5; the TRBD2 assignment by TCRdb is unverifiable without DNA. The CDR3 runs 14 residues. Germline CDR1 SGHNT, CDR2 YENEEA. The chain's CDR3 is CASSPTSAVETQYF.

The chain recombines TRBV20-1 with TRBJ1-1. Germline CDR1 and CDR2: DFQATT and SNEGSKA (reference sequence). There are 17 residues in the CDR3. CDR3 protein: CSASLAVKVSGNTEAFF.

The chain links TRBV10-3 to TRBJ1-2. CDR3 length equals 13 residues. In germline, CDR1 is ENHRY, CDR2 SYGVKD. CDR3 amino acids: CAISELVTSGYTF.

CDR3 residues: CASSPPGTLGQETQYF. V is TRBV5-4 and J is TRBJ2-5; without DNA, the TCRdb call of TRBD1 cannot be checked. The CDR3 sequence is 16 residues long. CDR1 and CDR2 from the germline V gene are SGHNT and YYREEE (reference sequence).

The V call is TRBV11-2, the J call TRBJ2-5; TCRdb gives TRBD2 as the D gene, but with no DNA this cannot be confirmed. Per germline, CDR1 SGHAT and CDR2 FQNNGV. The CDR3 sequence is 15 residues long. The CDR3 protein is CASSWNSGPKETQYF.

This chain links TRBV7-9 with TRBJ2-7. CDR3 length: 13 amino acids. The germline V gene encodes CDR1 SEHNR and CDR2 FQNEAQ (reference sequence). CDR3 protein: CASSSNTIYEQYF.

V is TRBV7-9 and J is TRBJ2-1; TCRdb's D call of TRBD2 is untestable without DNA. The CDR3 extends over 15 amino acids. CDR1 is SEHNR, CDR2 FQNEAQ, per germline (reference sequence). CDR3 region: CASSSPDSLAGEQFF.

The genes are TRBV12-3 or TRBV12-4 and TRBJ2-2; checking the TCRdb D call of TRBD1 is not possible without DNA. This CDR3 has 14 amino acids. The CDR3 reads CASSWGERDGELFF.

The CDR3 here is CASSTRLAANTGELFF. The gene calls are TRBV19 and TRBJ2-2; TCRdb selects TRBD2, and the lack of DNA leaves this call unchecked. Germline assignment: CDR1 LNHDA and CDR2 SQIVND (reference sequence). CDR3 size: 16 residues.

This rearrangement joins TRBV5-5 to TRBJ2-2; TCRdb lists TRBD2, though no DNA is available to test this call. There are 16 residues in the CDR3. Germline V gene data show CDR1 as SGHKS and CDR2 as YYEKEE (reference sequence). The CDR3 loop is CASSLSRGSSTGELFF.

The chain joins TRBV2 to TRBJ2-3; TCRdb names TRBD2, which stays unverified in the absence of DNA. Germline V gene lookup returns CDR1 SNHLY and CDR2 FYNNEI. CDR3 length equals 15 residues. CDR3 amino acids: CASSEATSSTDTQYF.

The chain uses TRBV24-1 and TRBJ2-2; the D call from TCRdb, TRBD2, cannot be confirmed without DNA. Germline CDR1 is KGHDR and CDR2 is SFDVKD. This CDR3 spans 15 amino acids. Here the CDR3 reads CATSEVGGQAGELFF.

This chain links TRBV7-9 with TRBJ1-1; without DNA, the TCRdb call of TRBD1 cannot be checked. Germline V CDR1 and CDR2: SEHNR, FQNEAQ (reference sequence). The CDR3 covers 15 residues. The CDR3 region is CASTTRGGGNTEAFF.

CDR3 protein: CATRLLSNTGELFF. The genes are TRBV6-1 and TRBJ2-2. The V gene's germline CDR1 is MNHNS and CDR2 SASEGT. The CDR3 extends over 14 amino acids.